This T cell receptor (beta chain) was sequenced for a study of blood T cell repertoires in COVID-19. The wider study: From T cells, B-cell-depleted T cells, or PBMCs came the material, which was cDNA or gDNA.

Per the germline V gene, CDR1 is SNHLY and CDR2 is FYNNEI. CDR3 length: 12 residues. The V segment lost 8 bases and the J segment 5 bases; nucleotides outside the gene matches: 3. Original analysis: Amplification of reference gene primers was used by the study to estimate nucleated cell counts. Here immunoSEQ multiplex PCR was the method, and the copy in TCRdb shows in-frame clones only, minus some. V, J and clone size are those of that table, while D and trimming were read from the DNA. The table records about 400,000 clones, around nine tenths of them present only once. Cohort 3 recovered donors had two negative PCRs, clearance, or symptom resolution. This clone has only a few counts.

J is TRBJ2-5 and V is TRBV2, with 9 bases matching TRBD2. The clonotype originates from a woman aged 45-65 years who had recovered from COVID-19. The sequenced sample consisted of PBMCs or T cells enriched from blood (not recorded which). The CDR3 nucleotides are TGTGCCAGCTCGCGGGGGGGCGAGACCCAGTACTTC. Its protein product is CASSRGGETQYF. The complete variable domain, with remaining parts taken from reference TRBV2 and TRBJ2-5, reads EPEVTQTPSHQVTQMGQEVILRCVPISNHLYFYWYRQILGQKVEFLVSFYNNEISEKSEIFDDQFSVERPDGSNFTLKIRSTKLEDSAMYFCASSRGGETQYFGPGTRLLVL.